This T cell receptor (beta chain) was found in a study of blood T cells in healthy people across ages. The CDR3 contains 13 residues. Germline V CDR1 and CDR2: SEHNR, FQNEAQ (reference sequence). With 5 bases clipped from V and 6 bases from J, the junction kept 3 bases outside the gene matches. Sample-barcoded 5' priming and a J-beta primer mix drove a second PCR of roughly 6 to 12 cycles. TCRdb passed the 5' RACE reads through MiXCR, listing each CDR3 protein once. The sample holds 1.5 million to 2 million distinct CDR3 sequences, 28% seen once. The sequenced sample consisted of blood. This clonotype was sampled from a woman aged 25 to 39 in good health. The V gene is TRBV7-9, the J gene TRBJ1-2; 10 bases match TRBD1. CDR3 sequence reads: CASSATGGHGYTF. The CDR3 nucleotides read TGTGCCAGCAGCGCGACAGGGGGCCATGGCTACACCTTC.